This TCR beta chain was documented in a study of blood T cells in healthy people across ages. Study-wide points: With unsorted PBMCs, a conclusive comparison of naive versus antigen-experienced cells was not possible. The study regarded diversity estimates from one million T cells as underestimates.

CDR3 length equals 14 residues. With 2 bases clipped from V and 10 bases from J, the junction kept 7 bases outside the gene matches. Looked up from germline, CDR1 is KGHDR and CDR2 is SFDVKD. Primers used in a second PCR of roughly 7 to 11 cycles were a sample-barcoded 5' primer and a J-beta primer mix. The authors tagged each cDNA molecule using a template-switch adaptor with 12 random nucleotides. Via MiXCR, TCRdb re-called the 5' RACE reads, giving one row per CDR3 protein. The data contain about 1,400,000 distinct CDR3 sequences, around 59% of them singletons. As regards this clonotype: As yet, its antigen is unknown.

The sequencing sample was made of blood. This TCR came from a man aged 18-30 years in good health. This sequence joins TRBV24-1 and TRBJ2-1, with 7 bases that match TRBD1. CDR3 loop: CATSDWQQGSEQFF. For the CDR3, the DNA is TGTGCCACCAGTGATTGGCAACAGGGGAGCGAGCAGTTCTTC.